This T cell receptor (beta chain) emerged from a study of early T cells in non-severe SARS-CoV-2 infection. Study at large: The chains were unpaired, and the sequenced material was bulk RNA from unsorted whole blood.

Regarding this clonotype: The antigen is unknown.

CDR1 is LNHNV and CDR2 is YYDKDF in the germline V gene (reference sequence). The J segment lost 3 bases and the V segment lost 4 bases, leaving 10 bases of the junction unmatched. The CDR3 spans 16 residues. Tagging with unique molecular identifiers was applied to individual cDNA molecules. TCRdb ran MiXCR on the 5' RACE reads and lists one entry per CDR3 protein. The table has tens of thousands of distinct CDR3 sequences, 9.5% to 15% seen once. Regarding the study as a whole: Matches to VDJdb favored anti-spike CD8 responses and missed private and CD4 specificities.

The TCR was taken from an adult who was a healthcare worker with PCR-confirmed SARS-CoV-2 infection or an uninfected control (not recorded which). Material: whole blood, obtained at baseline. V gene TRBV15 combines with J gene TRBJ2-5; 8 bases line up with TRBD2. The CDR3 DNA reads TGTGCCACCAGCATATACGGGACTAGGGCTGAAGAGACCCAGTACTTC. Its protein is CATSIYGTRAEETQYF.